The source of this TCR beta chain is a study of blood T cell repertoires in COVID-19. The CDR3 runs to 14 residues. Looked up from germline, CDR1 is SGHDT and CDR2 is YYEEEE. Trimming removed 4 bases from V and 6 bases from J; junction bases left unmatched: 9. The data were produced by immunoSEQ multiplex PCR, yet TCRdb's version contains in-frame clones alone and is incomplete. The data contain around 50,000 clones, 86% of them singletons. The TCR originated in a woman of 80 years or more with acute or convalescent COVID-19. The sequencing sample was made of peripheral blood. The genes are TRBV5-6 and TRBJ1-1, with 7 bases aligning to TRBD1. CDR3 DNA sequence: TGTGCCAGCAGCGTTACAGGGGAACTAGCTGAAGCTTTCTTT. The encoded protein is CASSVTGELAEAFF.